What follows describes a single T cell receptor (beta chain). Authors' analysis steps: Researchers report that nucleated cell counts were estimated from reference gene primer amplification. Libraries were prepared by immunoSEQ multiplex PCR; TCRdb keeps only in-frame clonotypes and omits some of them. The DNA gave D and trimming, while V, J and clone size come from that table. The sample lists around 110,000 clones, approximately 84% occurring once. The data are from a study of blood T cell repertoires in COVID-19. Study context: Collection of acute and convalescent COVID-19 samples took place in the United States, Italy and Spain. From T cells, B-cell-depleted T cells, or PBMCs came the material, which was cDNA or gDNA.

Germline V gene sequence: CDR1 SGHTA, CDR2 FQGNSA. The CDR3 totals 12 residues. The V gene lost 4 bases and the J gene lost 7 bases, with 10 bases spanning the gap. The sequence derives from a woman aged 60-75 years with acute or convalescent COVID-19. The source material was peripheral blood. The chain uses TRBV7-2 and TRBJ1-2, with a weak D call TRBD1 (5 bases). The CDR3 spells CASSSGLLGYTF. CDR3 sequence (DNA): TGTGCCAGCAGCTCAGGGTTGCTTGGCTACACCTTC.